A single sample is the source of the 2 T cell receptor beta chains below, sequenced in a study of T cells in Graves' hyperthyroidism and ophthalmopathy. Researchers amplified the TCR beta CDR3 regions from RNA transcripts. The HTBI set primed first-round TCR CDR3 RT-PCR. TCRdb re-called the multiplex PCR reads with MiXCR, one entry per CDR3 protein. The data contain about 600,000 distinct CDR3 sequences, about 16% of them seen just once; the ten biggest clones take up roughly 3.5%. Material: blood. The receptors stem from a woman between 35 and 50 years old with Graves' ophthalmopathy.

The V call is TRBV12-5, the J call TRBJ1-5; D unresolved. The CDR3 is 18 amino acids. CDR1 is LGHNT and CDR2 is FRNRAP in the germline V gene. The V gene lost 0 bases and the J gene lost 0 bases, with 15 bases spanning the gap. CDR3 region: CASGLVQNRYYSNQPQHF. CDR3 coding DNA: TGTGCTAGTGGTTTGGTACAAAACAGATACTATAGCAATCAGCCCCAGCATTTT.

The genes are TRBV20-1 and TRBJ2-4, with D possibly being TRBD1 (6 bases). Germline values: CDR1 DFQATT, CDR2 SNEGSKA (reference sequence). The CDR3 consists of 14 residues. Trimming left V 5 bases short and J 0 bases short, with 11 bases between. CDR3 sequence reads: CSAQRGGAKNIQYF. The CDR3 DNA reads as TGCAGTGCTCAGAGAGGGGGAGCCAAAAACATTCAGTACTTC.